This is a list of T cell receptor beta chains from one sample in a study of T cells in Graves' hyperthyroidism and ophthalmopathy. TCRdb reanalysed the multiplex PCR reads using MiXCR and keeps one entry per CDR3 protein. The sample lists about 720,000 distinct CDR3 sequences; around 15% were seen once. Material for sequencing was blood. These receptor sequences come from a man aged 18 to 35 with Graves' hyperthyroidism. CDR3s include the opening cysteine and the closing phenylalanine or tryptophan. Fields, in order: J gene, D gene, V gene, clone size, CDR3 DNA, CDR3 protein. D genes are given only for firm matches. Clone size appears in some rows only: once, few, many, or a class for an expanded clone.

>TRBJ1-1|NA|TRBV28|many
TGTGCCAGCAGTTTTCCAGGCCAGAACACTGAAGCTTTCTTT
CASSFPGQNTEAFF
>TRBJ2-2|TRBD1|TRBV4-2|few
TGTGCCAGCAGCCACAAACGGGGACAGAACGTGCTGTTTTTT
CASSHKRGQNVLFF
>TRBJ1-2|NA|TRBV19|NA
TGTGCCAGTAGTACTCACCCCGGGACACCAAACTATGGCTACACCTTC
CASSTHPGTPNYGYTF
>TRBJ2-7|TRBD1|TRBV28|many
TGTGCCAGCTCCCCTCAGGGGGCAGGGGGCTACGAGCAGTACTTC
CASSPQGAGGYEQYF
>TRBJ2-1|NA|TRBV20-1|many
TGCAGTGCCCAAAGCGGTAGTTCCTACAATGAGCAGTTCTTC
CSAQSGSSYNEQFF
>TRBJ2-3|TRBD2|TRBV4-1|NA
TGCGCCAGCAGCCAAGATGAGGTGGGAGGGGATACGCAGTATTTT
CASSQDEVGGDTQYF
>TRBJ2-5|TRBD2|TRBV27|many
TGTGCCAGCAGTTCTCGACTAGCGGATCGGGGGGAGACCCAGTACTTC
CASSSRLADRGETQYF
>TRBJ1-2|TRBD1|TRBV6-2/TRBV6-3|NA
TGTGCCAGCAGGTACTCTCTGGGACAGCACTATGGCTACACCTTC
CASRYSLGQHYGYTF
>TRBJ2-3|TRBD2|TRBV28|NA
TGTGCCAGCAGTGTGACTAGCGGGAGCGGCAGTACGCAGTATTTT
CASSVTSGSGSTQYF
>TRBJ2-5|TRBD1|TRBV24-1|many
TGTGCCACCAGTGACCCCGGGACAGGGGCTGAAGAGACCCAGTACTTC
CATSDPGTGAEETQYF
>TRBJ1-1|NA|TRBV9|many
TGTGCCAGCAGCCCTACCGGGACATCGGTGGATTACACTGAAGCTTTCTTT
CASSPTGTSVDYTEAFF
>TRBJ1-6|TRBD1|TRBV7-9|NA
TGTGCCAGCAGCTCTCCGGGACAGCGGAATTCACCCCTCCACTTT
CASSSPGQRNSPLHF
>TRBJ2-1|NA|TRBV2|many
TGTGCCTTTCATAGCTCCTACAATGAGCAGTTCTTC
CAFHSSYNEQFF
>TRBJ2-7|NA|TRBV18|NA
TGTGCCAGCTCACCAGGAGGGGGACGGATGGTCTCCTACGAGCAGTACTTC
CASSPGGGRMVSYEQYF
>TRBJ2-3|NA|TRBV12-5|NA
TGTGCTAGTGGTTTGGTACTTACTAGCTTAGATACGCAGTATTTT
CASGLVLTSLDTQYF
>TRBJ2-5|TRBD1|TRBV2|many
TGTGCCAGCAGTGAACGGGGACAGGGCGCCGAGACCCAGTACTTC
CASSERGQGAETQYF
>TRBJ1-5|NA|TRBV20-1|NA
TGCAGTGCTAGAGAGTGGAGGGAGACCCAGCATTTT
CSAREWRETQHF
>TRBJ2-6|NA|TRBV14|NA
TGTGCCAGCAGCCAAGATGCGGGGTCCGGGGCCAACGTCCTGACTTTC
CASSQDAGSGANVLTF
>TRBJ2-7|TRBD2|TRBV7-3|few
TGTGCCAGCAGTCTATCGGGACTAGCGGGAGGGCCGGCCTACGAGCAGTACTTC
CASSLSGLAGGPAYEQYF
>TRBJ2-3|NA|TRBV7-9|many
TGTGCCAGCAGGCGGACAGCCCTAGACACAGATACGCAGTATTTT
CASRRTALDTDTQYF
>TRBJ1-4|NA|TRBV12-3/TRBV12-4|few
TGTGCCAGCAGTCAGAACCTAGAAAAACTGTTTTTT
CASSQNLEKLFF
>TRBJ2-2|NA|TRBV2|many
TGTGCCAGCAATAAGCGGACGGCCTCGAACACCGGGGAGCTGTTTTTT
CASNKRTASNTGELFF
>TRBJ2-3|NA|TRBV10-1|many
TGCGCCAGCAGTGAGTCGGTCACAGATACGCAGTATTTT
CASSESVTDTQYF
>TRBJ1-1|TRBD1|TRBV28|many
TGTGCCAGCAGCCGCGGGGGGACAGGGGTAAACACTGAAGCTTTCTTT
CASSRGGTGVNTEAFF
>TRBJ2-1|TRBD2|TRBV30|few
TGTGCCTGGAGTCCAGCGGGGGGGCTGAGATACAATGAGCAGTTCTTC
CAWSPAGGLRYNEQFF
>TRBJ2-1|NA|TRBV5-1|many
TGCGCCAGCAGCTTGATAAGCTCCTACAATGAGCAGTTCTTC
CASSLISSYNEQFF
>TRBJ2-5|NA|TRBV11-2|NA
TGTGCCAGCAGCTTACAAAGACTTCCCGGGACCCAGTACTTC
CASSLQRLPGTQYF
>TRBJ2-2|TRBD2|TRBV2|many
TGTGCCAGCGAGGCGGGAGGGGACGTCCTCTCTTTCCCCGGGGAGCTGTTTTTT
CASEAGGDVLSFPGELFF
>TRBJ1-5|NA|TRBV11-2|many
TGTGCCAGCAGCTTAGTAAGGGAGGTCCCAGGGCATCAGCCCCAGCATTTT
CASSLVREVPGHQPQHF
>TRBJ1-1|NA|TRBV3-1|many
TGTGCCAGCAGCTTGCTGGGACGGATAAACACTGAAGCTTTCTTT
CASSLLGRINTEAFF
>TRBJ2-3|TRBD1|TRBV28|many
TGTGCCAGCAGTCCCGGGACAGGTAGCACAGATACGCAGTATTTT
CASSPGTGSTDTQYF
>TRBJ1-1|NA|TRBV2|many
TGTGCCAGCAGACCAGGGTCCACTGAAGCTTTCTTT
CASRPGSTEAFF
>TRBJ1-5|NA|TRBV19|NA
TGTGCCACTGAGAGAGGGTTGGGCCAGCCCCAGCATTTT
CATERGLGQPQHF
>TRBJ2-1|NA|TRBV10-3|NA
TGTGCCATCAGTGAACGGGGGCGCGGGTCCTACAATGAGCAGTTCTTC
CAISERGRGSYNEQFF
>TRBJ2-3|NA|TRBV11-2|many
TGTGCCAGCAGCTTAGAAAGGGGTTTGACGCAGTATTTT
CASSLERGLTQYF
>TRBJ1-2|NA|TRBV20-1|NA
TGCAGTGCTAGAGAGGGGGGGCGCGTTAACTATGGCTACACCTTC
CSAREGGRVNYGYTF
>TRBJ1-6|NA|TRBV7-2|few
TGTGCCAGCAGCCCAGCCCTCTCGGGGTATTCACCCCTCCACTTT
CASSPALSGYSPLHF
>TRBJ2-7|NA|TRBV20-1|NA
TGCAGTGCTACGGGACTCCTGGGTCTCTACGAGCAGTACTTC
CSATGLLGLYEQYF
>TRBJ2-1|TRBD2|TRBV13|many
TGTGCCAGCAGCTTAGGGGCCGGGACTAGCAATGAGCAGTTCTTC
CASSLGAGTSNEQFF
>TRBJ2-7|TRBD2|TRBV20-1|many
TGCAGTGCTAGAGATTTAACGCGGGAGCCCTACGAGCAGTACTTC
CSARDLTREPYEQYF
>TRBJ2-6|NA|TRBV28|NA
TGTGCCAGCAGTTTGCCAGTGGGGTTTGGGGCCAACGTCCTGACTTTC
CASSLPVGFGANVLTF
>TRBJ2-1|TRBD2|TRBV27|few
TGTGCCAGCACCCCCGGGGGGGGCGGCTCCTACAATGAGCAGTTCTTC
CASTPGGGGSYNEQFF
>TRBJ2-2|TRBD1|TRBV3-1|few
TGTGCCAGCAGTCGGAAGGGGGCTCTGAACACCGGGGAGCTGTTTTTT
CASSRKGALNTGELFF
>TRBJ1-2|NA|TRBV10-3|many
TGTGCCATCAGTGAGTCAACCCGGGACGGAGGCTACACCTTC
CAISESTRDGGYTF
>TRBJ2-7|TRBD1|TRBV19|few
TGTGCCAGTAGGATATCCGGGACAGGGGCCTACGAGCAGTACTTC
CASRISGTGAYEQYF
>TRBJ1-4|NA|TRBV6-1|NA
TGTGCCAGCGCCCAGGGAAGCGAAAAACTGTTTTTT
CASAQGSEKLFF
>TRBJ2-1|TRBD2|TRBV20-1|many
TGCAGTGGCGAGACTAGCGGTGACAATGAGCAGTTCTTC
CSGETSGDNEQFF
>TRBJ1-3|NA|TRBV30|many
TGTGCCTGGAGTTTGGGTTCTGGAAACACCATATATTTT
CAWSLGSGNTIYF
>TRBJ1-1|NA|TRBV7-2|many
TGTGCCAGCAGCCTAAAGGGGGGAGGTGAAGCTTTCTTT
CASSLKGGGEAFF
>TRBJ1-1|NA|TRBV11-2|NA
TGTGCCAGCAGCTCCCCCAGGATGGGGCTTGAAGCTTTCTTT
CASSSPRMGLEAFF
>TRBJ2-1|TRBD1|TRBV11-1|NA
TGTGCCAGGAGCTTAGGTCGGACAGGGGAGGGGATATACAATGAGCAGTTCTTC
CARSLGRTGEGIYNEQFF
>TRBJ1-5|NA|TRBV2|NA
TGTGCCAGCAGCGGTCTGGGGCAGGGGAGCCAGCCCCAGCATTTT
CASSGLGQGSQPQHF
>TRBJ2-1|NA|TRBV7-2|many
TGTGCCAGCAGCACGAACCAGAACTCCTACAATGAGCAGTTCTTC
CASSTNQNSYNEQFF
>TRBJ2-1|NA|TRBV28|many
TGTGCCAGCAGACTAGCAGTATACAATGAGCAGTTCTTC
CASRLAVYNEQFF